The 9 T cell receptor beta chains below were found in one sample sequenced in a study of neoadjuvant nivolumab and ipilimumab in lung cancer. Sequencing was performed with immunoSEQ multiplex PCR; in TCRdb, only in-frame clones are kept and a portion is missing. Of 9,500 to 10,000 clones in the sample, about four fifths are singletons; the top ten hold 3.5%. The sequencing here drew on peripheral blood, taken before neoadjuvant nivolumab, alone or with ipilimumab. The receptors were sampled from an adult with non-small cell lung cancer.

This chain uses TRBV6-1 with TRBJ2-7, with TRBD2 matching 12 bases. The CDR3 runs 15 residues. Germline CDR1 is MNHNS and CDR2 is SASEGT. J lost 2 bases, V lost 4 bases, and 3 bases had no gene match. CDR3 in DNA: TGTGCCAGCAGTGCGGGACTAGCGGGCCCCTACGAGCAGTACTTC. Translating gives CASSAGLAGPYEQYF.

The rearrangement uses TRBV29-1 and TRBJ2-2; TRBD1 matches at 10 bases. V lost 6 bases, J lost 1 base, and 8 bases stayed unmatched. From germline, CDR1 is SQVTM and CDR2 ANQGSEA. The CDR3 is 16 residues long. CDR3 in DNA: TGCAGCGTCCGACGACAGGGGGCACGGAACACCGGGGAGCTGTTTTTT. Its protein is CSVRRQGARNTGELFF.

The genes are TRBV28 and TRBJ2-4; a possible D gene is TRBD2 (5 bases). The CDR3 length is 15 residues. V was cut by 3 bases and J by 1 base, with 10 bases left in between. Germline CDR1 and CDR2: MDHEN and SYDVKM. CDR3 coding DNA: TGTGCCAGCAGTTTTCGGACTGGGGCCAAAAACATTCAGTACTTC. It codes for CASSFRTGAKNIQYF. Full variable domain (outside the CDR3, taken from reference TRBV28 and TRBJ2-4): DVKVTQSSRYLVKRTGEKVFLECVQDMDHENMFWYRQDPGLGLRLIYFSYDVKMKEKGDIPEGYSVSREKKERFSLILESASTNQTSMYLCASSFRTGAKNIQYFGAGTRLSVL.

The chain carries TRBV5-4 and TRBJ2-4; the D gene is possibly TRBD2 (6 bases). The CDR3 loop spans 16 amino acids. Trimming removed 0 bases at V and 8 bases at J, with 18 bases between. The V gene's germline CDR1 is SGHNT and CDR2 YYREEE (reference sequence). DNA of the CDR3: TGTGCCAGCAGCTTGGGGTCTGACGGGAGTAGTTACATTCAGTACTTC. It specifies CASSLGSDGSSYIQYF.

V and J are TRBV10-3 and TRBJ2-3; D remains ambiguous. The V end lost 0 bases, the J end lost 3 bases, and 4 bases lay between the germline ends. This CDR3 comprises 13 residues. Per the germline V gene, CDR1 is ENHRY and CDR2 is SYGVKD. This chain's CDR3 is CAISESETDTQYF. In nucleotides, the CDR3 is TGTGCCATCAGTGAGTCAGAGACAGATACGCAGTATTTT.

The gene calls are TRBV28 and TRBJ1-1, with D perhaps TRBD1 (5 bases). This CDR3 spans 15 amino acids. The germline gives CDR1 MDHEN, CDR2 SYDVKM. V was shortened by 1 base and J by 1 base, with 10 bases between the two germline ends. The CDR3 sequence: CASSLFAGENTEAFF. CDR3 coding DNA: TGTGCCAGCAGTTTATTTGCGGGGGAGAACACTGAAGCTTTCTTT.

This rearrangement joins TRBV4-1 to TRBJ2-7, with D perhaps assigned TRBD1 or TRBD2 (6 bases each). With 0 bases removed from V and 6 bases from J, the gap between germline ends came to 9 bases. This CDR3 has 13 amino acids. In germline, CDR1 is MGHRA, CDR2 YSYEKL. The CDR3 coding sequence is TGCGCCAGCAGCCAAGAAACGGGGGCCGAGCAGTACTTC. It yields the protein CASSQETGAEQYF.

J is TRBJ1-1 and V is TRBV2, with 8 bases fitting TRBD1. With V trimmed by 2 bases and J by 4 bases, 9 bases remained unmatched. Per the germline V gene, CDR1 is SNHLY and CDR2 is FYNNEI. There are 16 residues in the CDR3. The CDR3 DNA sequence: TGTGCCAGCAGTGAACGGACAGGGCTCTCGGTCACTGAAGCTTTCTTT. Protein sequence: CASSERTGLSVTEAFF. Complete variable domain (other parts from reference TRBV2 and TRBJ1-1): EPEVTQTPSHQVTQMGQEVILRCVPISNHLYFYWYRQILGQKVEFLVSFYNNEISEKSEIFDDQFSVERPDGSNFTLKIRSTKLEDSAMYFCASSERTGLSVTEAFFGQGTRLTVV.

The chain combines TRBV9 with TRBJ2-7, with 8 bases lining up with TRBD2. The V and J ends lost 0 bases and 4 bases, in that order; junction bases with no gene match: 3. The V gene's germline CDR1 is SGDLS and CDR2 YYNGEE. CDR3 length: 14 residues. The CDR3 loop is CASSVDGRGYEQYF. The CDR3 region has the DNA TGTGCCAGCAGCGTAGACGGGAGGGGATACGAGCAGTACTTC. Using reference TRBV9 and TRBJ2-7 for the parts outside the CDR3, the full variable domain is DSGVTQTPKHLITATGQRVTLRCSPRSGDLSVYWYQQSLDQGLQFLIQYYNGEERAKGNILERFSAQQFPDLHSELNLSSLELGDSALYFCASSVDGRGYEQYFGPGTRLTVT.